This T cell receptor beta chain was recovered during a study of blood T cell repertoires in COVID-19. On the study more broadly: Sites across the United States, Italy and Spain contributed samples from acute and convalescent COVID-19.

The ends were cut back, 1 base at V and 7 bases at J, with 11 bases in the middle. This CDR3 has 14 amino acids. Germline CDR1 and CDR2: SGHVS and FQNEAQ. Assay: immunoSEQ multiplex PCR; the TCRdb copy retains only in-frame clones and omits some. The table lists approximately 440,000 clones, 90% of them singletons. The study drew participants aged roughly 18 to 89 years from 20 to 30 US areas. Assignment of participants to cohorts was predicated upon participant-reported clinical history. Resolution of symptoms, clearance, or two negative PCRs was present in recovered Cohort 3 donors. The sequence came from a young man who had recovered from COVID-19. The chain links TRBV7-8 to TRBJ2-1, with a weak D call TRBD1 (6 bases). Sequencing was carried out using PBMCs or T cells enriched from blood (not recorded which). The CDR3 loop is CASSLGGTRNEQFF. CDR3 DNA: TGTGCCAGCAGCTTAGGGGGGACAAGGAATGAGCAGTTCTTC.